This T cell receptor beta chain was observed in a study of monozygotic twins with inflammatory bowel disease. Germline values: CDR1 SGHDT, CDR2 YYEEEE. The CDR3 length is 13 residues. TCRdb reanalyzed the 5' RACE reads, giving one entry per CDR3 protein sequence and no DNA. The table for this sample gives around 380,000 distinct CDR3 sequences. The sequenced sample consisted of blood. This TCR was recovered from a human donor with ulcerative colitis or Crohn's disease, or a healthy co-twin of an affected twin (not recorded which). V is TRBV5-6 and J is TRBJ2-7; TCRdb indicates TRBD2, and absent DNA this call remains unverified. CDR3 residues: CASSLYIPREQYF.